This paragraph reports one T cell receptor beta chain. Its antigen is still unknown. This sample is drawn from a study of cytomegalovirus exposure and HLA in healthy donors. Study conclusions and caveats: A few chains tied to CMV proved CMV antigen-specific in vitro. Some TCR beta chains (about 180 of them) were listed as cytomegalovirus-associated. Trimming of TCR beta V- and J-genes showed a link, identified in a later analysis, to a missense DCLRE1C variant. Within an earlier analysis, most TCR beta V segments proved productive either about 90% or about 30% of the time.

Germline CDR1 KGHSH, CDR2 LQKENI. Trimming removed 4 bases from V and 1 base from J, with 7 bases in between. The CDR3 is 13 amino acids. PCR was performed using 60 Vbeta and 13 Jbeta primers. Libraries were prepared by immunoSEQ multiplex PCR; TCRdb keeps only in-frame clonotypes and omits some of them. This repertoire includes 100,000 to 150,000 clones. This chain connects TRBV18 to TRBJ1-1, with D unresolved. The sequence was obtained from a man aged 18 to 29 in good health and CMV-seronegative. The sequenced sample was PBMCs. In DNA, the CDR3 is TGTGCCAGCTCACTCGGGGAGAACACTGAAGCTTTCTTT. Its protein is CASSLGENTEAFF.